These T cell receptor beta chains were read from a single sample in a study of T cell changes during pregnancy in multiple sclerosis. Sequencing was performed with immunoSEQ multiplex PCR; in TCRdb, only in-frame clones are kept and a portion is missing. The sample lists just over 90,000 clones, roughly 91% seen once, with around 1.7% in the top ten. The material sequenced was peripheral blood, taken after pregnancy. The receptors derive from a female donor in good health, enrolled as a control in a pregnancy study. Each CDR3 is given with its conserved first and last residue. A D gene is named only where the DNA matches it firmly. Expanded clones are given a class, and other clones once, few, many or no size at all.

D,size,J,V,CDR3,DNA
.,.,TRBJ2-5,TRBV7-2,CASSLYSGSETQYF,TGTGCCAGCAGCTTATACTCCGGGTCGGAGACCCAGTACTTC
TRBD2,.,TRBJ2-6,TRBV19,CASSPGTSVSGANVLTF,TGTGCCAGTAGTCCGGGGACTAGCGTCTCTGGGGCCAACGTCCTGACTTTC
TRBD2,.,TRBJ2-6,TRBV4-2,CASSQAGGNSGANVLTF,TGTGCCAGCAGCCAAGCGGGGGGTAATTCTGGGGCCAACGTCCTGACTTTC
TRBD1,.,TRBJ1-1,TRBV28,CASTENTGVTEAFF,TGTGCCAGCACCGAAAACACAGGGGTGACTGAAGCTTTCTTT
.,.,TRBJ1-2,TRBV2,CASRGGEFYGYTF,TGTGCCAGCAGGGGGGGGGAGTTCTATGGCTACACCTTC
.,.,TRBJ1-4,TRBV4-3,CASSNPGAADSTNEKLFF,TGCGCCAGCAGCAACCCAGGGGCCGCGGATTCGACTAATGAAAAACTGTTTTTT
TRBD1,.,TRBJ1-2,TRBV6-6,CASSSTGGGENGYTF,TGTGCCAGCAGTTCCACCGGAGGGGGCGAGAATGGCTACACCTTC
.,.,TRBJ2-5,TRBV4-1,CASSRQGGQETQYF,TGCGCCAGCAGTAGGCAGGGGGGTCAGGAGACCCAGTACTTC
.,.,TRBJ1-1,TRBV15,CATSPEDRFEAFF,TGTGCCACCAGCCCCGAAGATCGGTTTGAAGCTTTCTTT
TRBD2,.,TRBJ2-3,TRBV15,CATSRDRSGGADTQYF,TGTGCCACCAGCAGAGATAGAAGCGGGGGGGCAGATACGCAGTATTTT
.,.,TRBJ2-5,TRBV2,CASSVRQPRGETQYF,TGTGCCAGCAGTGTGCGACAACCTAGGGGGGAGACCCAGTACTTC
.,.,TRBJ2-5,TRBV9,CASSPFETRETQYF,TGTGCCAGCAGCCCTTTTGAAACGCGGGAGACCCAGTACTTC
.,.,TRBJ2-2,TRBV15,CATSRDRGTANRELFF,TGTGCCACCAGCAGAGATCGCGGGACAGCCAACCGGGAGCTGTTTTTT
.,.,TRBJ1-3,TRBV2,CASSGTMGNTIYF,TGTGCCAGCAGCGGGACAATGGGAAACACCATATATTTT
.,.,TRBJ2-2,TRBV28,CASGRAGELFF,TGTGCCAGCGGTCGGGCCGGGGAGCTGTTTTTT
TRBD1,.,TRBJ2-7,TRBV5-4,CASSYRQGADEQYF,TGTGCCAGCAGCTACCGACAGGGGGCTGACGAGCAGTACTTC
.,.,TRBJ1-2,TRBV28,CASSSGPQGPFMGYTF,TGTGCCAGCAGTTCCGGTCCGCAGGGGCCCTTTATGGGCTACACCTTC
.,.,TRBJ2-7,TRBV5-1,CASSLDPGGRYEQYF,TGCGCCAGCAGCTTGGACCCAGGAGGACGCTACGAGCAGTACTTC
.,.,TRBJ2-7,TRBV11-1,CASSLDAGSTYEQYF,TGTGCCAGCAGCTTAGACGCGGGGAGTACCTACGAGCAGTACTTC
.,.,TRBJ2-5,TRBV6-5,CASSYSIPQGPETQYF,TGTGCCAGCAGTTACTCGATCCCGCAGGGTCCAGAGACCCAGTACTTC
.,.,TRBJ2-7,TRBV7-9,CASSHLGGRQPYEQYF,TGTGCCAGCAGCCACCTAGGGGGACGACAACCCTACGAGCAGTACTTC
.,.,TRBJ1-3,TRBV6-5,CAAWGTNGNTIYF,TGTGCCGCCTGGGGGACAAATGGAAACACCATATATTTT
TRBD1,.,TRBJ1-1,TRBV4-1,CASSLLSGTANTEAFF,TGCGCCAGCAGCCTCTTATCCGGGACAGCGAACACTGAAGCTTTCTTT
TRBD2,.,TRBJ2-3,TRBV19,CASSIGGGPRPTDTQYF,TGTGCCAGTAGTATAGGGGGGGGTCCCCGCCCCACAGATACGCAGTATTTT
.,.,TRBJ2-5,TRBV7-8,CASSLATRSGETQYF,TGTGCCAGCAGCTTAGCGACCAGGTCAGGGGAGACCCAGTACTTC
.,.,TRBJ1-2,TRBV11-2,CASSLALLTFRTAHGSYTF,TGTGCCAGCAGCTTAGCCCTTCTAACCTTCCGGACAGCGCATGGGAGCTACACCTTC
TRBD1,once,TRBJ2-1,TRBV5-1,CASSRQGARDEQFF,TGCGCCAGCAGCCGACAGGGGGCAAGGGATGAGCAGTTCTTC
.,.,TRBJ2-1,TRBV7-8,CASSVDIHNEQFF,TGTGCCAGCAGCGTGGACATTCACAATGAGCAGTTCTTC
TRBD2,.,TRBJ2-2,TRBV2,CASSGLAGGIGELFF,TGTGCCAGCAGCGGACTAGCGGGGGGCATCGGGGAGCTGTTTTTT
.,.,TRBJ2-3,TRBV19,CASSQRYSSTDTQYF,TGTGCCAGTAGTCAGCGCTATTCTAGCACAGATACGCAGTATTTT